A selection of T cell receptor beta chains follows, all from one sample in a study of T cell repertoires in ileal Crohn's disease. The table came from immunoSEQ multiplex PCR; TCRdb's copy has only in-frame clones and leaves some out. Among over 5,000 clones, around 89% were seen once, and the ten largest hold approximately 0.84%. Sequencing input: CD4+ T cells from ileum. The receptors originated from an adult with Crohn's disease. Some clones in this sample may be carry-over from other donors' samples. CDR3s include the opening cysteine and the closing phenylalanine or tryptophan. D genes are given only for firm matches. Clone size appears in some rows only: once, few, many, or a class for an expanded clone.

v_call	d_call	j_call	clone_size	cdr3_aa	cdr3_nt
TRBV21-1	.	TRBJ1-5	.	CASSKAPTGGHQPQHF	TGTGCCAGCAGCAAAGCCCCCACAGGGGGCCATCAGCCCCAGCATTTT
TRBV5-1	.	TRBJ2-1	.	CASSLVPGSYNEQFF	TGCGCCAGCAGCTTGGTACCGGGGTCCTACAATGAGCAGTTCTTC
TRBV2	TRBD1	TRBJ1-2	.	CASSSPGQGEGNYGYTF	TGTGCCAGCAGCTCCCCGGGACAGGGAGAGGGTAACTATGGCTACACCTTC
TRBV19	TRBD1	TRBJ2-2	.	CASSIDHRGLSTGELFF	TGTGCCAGTAGTATAGATCACAGGGGCTTGAGCACCGGGGAGCTGTTTTTT
TRBV5-6	.	TRBJ2-5	.	CASSLPTGSETQYF	TGTGCCAGCAGCTTGCCCACAGGGTCGGAGACCCAGTACTTC
TRBV5-1	.	TRBJ2-3	.	CASSLAQGTDTQYF	TGCGCCAGCAGCTTGGCGCAGGGGACAGATACGCAGTATTTT
TRBV10-1	TRBD1	TRBJ1-5	.	CASSGGAGGPLGNQPQHF	TGCGCCAGCAGTGGAGGGGCAGGGGGGCCCCTCGGCAATCAGCCCCAGCATTTT
TRBV2	TRBD2	TRBJ2-3	.	CASSYPSGTSAVTQYF	TGTGCCAGCAGTTACCCCAGCGGGACGTCGGCGGTTACGCAGTATTTT
TRBV27	TRBD2	TRBJ2-7	few	CASSLRSGTYEQYF	TGTGCCAGCAGCCTACGGAGCGGGACGTACGAGCAGTACTTC
TRBV18	TRBD1	TRBJ2-7	.	CASSALPGTGSYEQYF	TGTGCCAGCTCCGCCCTGCCGGGGACAGGCTCCTACGAGCAGTACTTC
TRBV6-6	.	TRBJ2-5	.	CASSSTGHSYQETQYF	TGTGCCAGCAGTTCTACAGGACACTCGTACCAAGAGACCCAGTACTTC
TRBV5-1	.	TRBJ1-1	few	CASSLAGQNTEAFF	TGCGCCAGCAGCTTGGCCGGACAGAACACTGAAGCTTTCTTT
TRBV7-3	.	TRBJ2-2	.	CASSLKQGAGELFF	TGTGCCAGCAGCTTAAAACAGGGTGCCGGGGAGCTGTTTTTT